Below are 10 T cell receptor beta chains sequenced from a single sample in a study of cytomegalovirus exposure and HLA in healthy donors. Some clones are missing from TCRdb's copy, which holds only in-frame ones; the method was immunoSEQ multiplex PCR. The data contain about 240,000 clones, more than 75% of them singletons. Material: PBMCs. Every receptor here comes from a woman aged 25 to 45 in good health and CMV-seropositive.

V gene TRBV2 combines with J gene TRBJ1-3, with 8 positions matching TRBD1. V trimming: 3 bases; J trimming: 4 bases; junction bases outside the gene matches: 5. This CDR3 spans 15 amino acids. From germline, CDR1 is SNHLY and CDR2 FYNNEI. This chain's CDR3 is CASSDPTGGGNTIYF. The CDR3 DNA reads TGTGCCAGCAGTGACCCCACAGGGGGAGGAAACACCATATATTTT.

The table lists this clone with a count of one. The CDR3 here is CASSFSLFGGSGTDTQYF. The CDR3 coding sequence is TGTGCCAGCAGCTTCAGTCTTTTCGGCGGGAGCGGCACAGATACGCAGTATTTT. The chain joins TRBV11-2 to TRBJ2-3, with 7 bases fitting TRBD2. V dropped 3 bases and J dropped 1; count of bases not matched to a gene: 13. Germline loops: CDR1 SGHAT, CDR2 FQNNGV. The CDR3 spans 18 residues.

The chain links TRBV29-1 to TRBJ1-1, with D possibly TRBD1 on 6 matching bases. Trimming stripped 6 bases from V and 1 base from J, with 12 bases between. CDR1 SQVTM and CDR2 ANQGSEA come from the germline V gene. CDR3 length: 13 amino acids. The CDR3 region is CSVRLQGNTEAFF. CDR3 coding DNA: TGCAGCGTGAGGCTACAGGGGAACACTGAAGCTTTCTTT.

CDR3 protein: CAWSYESEAFF. Written as DNA, the CDR3 is TGTGCCTGGAGTTATGAGTCTGAAGCTTTCTTT. This sequence joins TRBV30 and TRBJ1-1, with D unclear. The CDR3 extends over 11 amino acids. V was trimmed by 2 bases and J by 6 bases, leaving 7 bases between them. Germline loops: CDR1 GTSNPN, CDR2 SVGIG (reference sequence).

The chain has TRBV25-1 and TRBJ2-1, with D possibly TRBD2 on 5 matching bases. The V end was cut by 3 bases, the J end by 1 base, with 7 bases between. Germline values: CDR1 MGHDK, CDR2 SYGVNS. The CDR3 is made up of 14 amino acids. Here the CDR3 DNA reads TGTGCCAGCAGTGAGGGAGCTTCCTACAATGAGCAGTTCTTC. Translating it yields CASSEGASYNEQFF.

The chain has TRBV19 and TRBJ2-7; the match to TRBD1 covers 8 bases. The CDR3 is 14 amino acids. V dropped 4 bases and J dropped 3; count of bases not matched to a gene: 5. Germline-derived CDR1 and CDR2 are LNHDA and SQIVND (reference sequence). CDR3 DNA sequence: TGTGCCAGTAGTAAAACCGGGACAGGCTACGAGCAGTACTTC. It specifies CASSKTGTGYEQYF.

DNA of the CDR3: TGTGCCAGCAGTTACCCCGGGGAGACCCAGTACTTC. Its translation is CASSYPGETQYF. The chain combines TRBV6-5 with TRBJ2-5; no clear D gene. With 2 bases removed from V and 5 bases from J, the gap between germline ends came to 6 bases. The germline gives CDR1 MNHEY, CDR2 SVGAGI. This CDR3 region has 12 residues.

This rearrangement joins TRBV9 to TRBJ2-1; possibly TRBD2 for D (5 bases). This CDR3 spans 16 amino acids. Trimming shortened V by 0 bases and J by 4 bases, and 14 bases separated the two germline ends. Per germline, CDR1 SGDLS and CDR2 YYNGEE. For the CDR3, the DNA is TGTGCCAGCAGCGTAGCTCTTGCGGGTCTTTACAATGAGCAGTTCTTC. Its translation: CASSVALAGLYNEQFF.

In its sample, this clone was seen once. The rearrangement joins TRBV5-1 to TRBJ1-5, with D uncertain. V lost 0 bases and J 3 bases, leaving 7 bases between the germline ends. There are 14 residues in the CDR3. CDR1 and CDR2 from the germline V gene are SGHRS and YFSETQ. The CDR3 nucleotides are TGCGCCAGCAGCTTGGGAACAAACAATCAGCCCCAGCATTTT. Its protein is CASSLGTNNQPQHF.

The J gene is TRBJ1-3, the V gene TRBV7-6, with unresolved D. The CDR3 consists of 16 residues. With 0 bases removed from V and 5 bases from J, the gap between germline ends came to 14 bases. Germline values: CDR1 SGHVS, CDR2 FNYEAQ. The CDR3 region is CASSLAALSSRNTIYF. In nucleotides, the CDR3 is TGTGCCAGCAGCTTAGCAGCCCTATCAAGTCGAAACACCATATATTTT. Drawing the rest from reference TRBV7-6 and TRBJ1-3, the complete variable domain is GAGVSQSPRYKVTKRGQDVALRCDPISGHVSLYWYRQALGQGPEFLTYFNYEAQQDKSGLPNDRFSAERPEGSISTLTIQRTEQRDSAMYRCASSLAALSSRNTIYFGEGSWLTVV.